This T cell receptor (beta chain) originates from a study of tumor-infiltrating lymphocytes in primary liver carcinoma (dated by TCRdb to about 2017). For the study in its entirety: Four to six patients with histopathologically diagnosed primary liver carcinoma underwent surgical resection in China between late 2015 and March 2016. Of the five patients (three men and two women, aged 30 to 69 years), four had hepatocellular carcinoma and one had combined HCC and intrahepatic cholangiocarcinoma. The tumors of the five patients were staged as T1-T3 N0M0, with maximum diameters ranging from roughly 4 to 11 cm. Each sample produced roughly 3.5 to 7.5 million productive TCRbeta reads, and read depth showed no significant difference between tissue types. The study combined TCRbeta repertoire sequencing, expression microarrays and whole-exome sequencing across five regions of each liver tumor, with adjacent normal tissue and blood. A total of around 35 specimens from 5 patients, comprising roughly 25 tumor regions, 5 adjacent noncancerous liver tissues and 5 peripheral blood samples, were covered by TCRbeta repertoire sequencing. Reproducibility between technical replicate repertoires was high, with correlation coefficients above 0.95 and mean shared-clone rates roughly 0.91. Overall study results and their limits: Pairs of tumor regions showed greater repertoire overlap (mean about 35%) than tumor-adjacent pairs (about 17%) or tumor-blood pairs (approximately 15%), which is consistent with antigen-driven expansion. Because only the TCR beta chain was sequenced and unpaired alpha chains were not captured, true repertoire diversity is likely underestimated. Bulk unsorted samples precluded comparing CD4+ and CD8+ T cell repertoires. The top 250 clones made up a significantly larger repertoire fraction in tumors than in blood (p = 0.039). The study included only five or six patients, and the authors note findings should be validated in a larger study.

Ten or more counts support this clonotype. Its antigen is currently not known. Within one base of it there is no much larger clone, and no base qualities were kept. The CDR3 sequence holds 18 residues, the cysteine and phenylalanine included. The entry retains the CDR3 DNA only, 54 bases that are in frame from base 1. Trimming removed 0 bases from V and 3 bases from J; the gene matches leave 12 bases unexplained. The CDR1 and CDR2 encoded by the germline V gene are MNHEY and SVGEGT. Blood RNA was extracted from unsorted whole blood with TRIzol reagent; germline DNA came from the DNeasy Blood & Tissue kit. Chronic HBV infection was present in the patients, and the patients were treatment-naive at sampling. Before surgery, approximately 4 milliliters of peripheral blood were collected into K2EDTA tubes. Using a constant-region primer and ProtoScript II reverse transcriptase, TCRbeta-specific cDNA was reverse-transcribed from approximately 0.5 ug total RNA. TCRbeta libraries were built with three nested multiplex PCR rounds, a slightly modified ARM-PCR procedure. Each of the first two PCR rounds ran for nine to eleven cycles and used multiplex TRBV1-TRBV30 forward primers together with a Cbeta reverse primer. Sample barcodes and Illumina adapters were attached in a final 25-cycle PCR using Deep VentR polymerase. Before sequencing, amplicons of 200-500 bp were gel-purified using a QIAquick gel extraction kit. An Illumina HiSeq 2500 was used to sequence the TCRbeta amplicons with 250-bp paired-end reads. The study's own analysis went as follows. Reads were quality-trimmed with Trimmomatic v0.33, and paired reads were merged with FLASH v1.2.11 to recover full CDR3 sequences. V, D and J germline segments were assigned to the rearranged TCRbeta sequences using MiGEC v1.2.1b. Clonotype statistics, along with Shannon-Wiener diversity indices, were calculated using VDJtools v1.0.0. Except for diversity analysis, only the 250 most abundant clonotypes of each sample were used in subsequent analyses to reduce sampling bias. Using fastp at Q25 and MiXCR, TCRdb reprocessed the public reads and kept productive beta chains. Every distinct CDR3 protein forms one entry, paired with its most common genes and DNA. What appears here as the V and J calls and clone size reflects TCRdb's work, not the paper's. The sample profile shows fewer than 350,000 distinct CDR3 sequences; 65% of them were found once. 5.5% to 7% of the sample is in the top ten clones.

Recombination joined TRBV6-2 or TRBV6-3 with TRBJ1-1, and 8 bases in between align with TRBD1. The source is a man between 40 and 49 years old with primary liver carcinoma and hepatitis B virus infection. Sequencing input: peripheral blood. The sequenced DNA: TGTGCCAGCAGTTACTCGACAGGGGCGCACGATTGGGACACTGAAGCTTTCTTT. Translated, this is CASSYSTGAHDWDTEAFF.